This section outlines one TCR beta chain sequence together with its context. What it binds is not known. The record originates from a study of CD8 T cells in Susac syndrome. CDR1 is SGHRS, CDR2 YFSETQ, per germline. This CDR3 spans 16 amino acids. The V segment lost 4 bases and the J segment 4 bases; nucleotides outside the gene matches: 10. With random hexamers, reverse transcription was performed on 0.5 to 1 ug of RNA. Multiplex PCR with immunoSEQ amplified the TCR beta CDR3 across 54 Vbeta and 13 Jbeta. TCRdb called the immunoSEQ multiplex PCR reads again in MiXCR, with one record for every CDR3 protein. Of 140,000 or so distinct CDR3 sequences in the sample, approximately 95% were seen once. Study observations and caveats: Regarding the TCR sequencing and HLA analysis, the study admitted that a relatively small number of individuals were involved.

Sequencing of TCR beta was performed on blood CD8+ T cells and on blood CD4+ T cells. Age- and sex-matched healthy donors served as the control group. Sequencing was done on a sample of CD4+ T cells from PBMCs. This chain links TRBV5-1 with TRBJ2-2, with TRBD2 matching 7 bases. This clonotype originated in a human donor in good health. CDR3 nucleotide sequence: TGCGCCAGCAGCGACGGGCTAGCGGTACCCACCGGGGAGCTGTTTTTT. Amino acid sequence: CASSDGLAVPTGELFF.